A selection of T cell receptor beta chains follows, all from one sample in a study of brain metastases from non-small cell lung cancer. The protocol was immunoSEQ multiplex PCR, while the TCRdb copy is restricted to in-frame clones and leaves out a portion. The profile shows roughly 240 clones, roughly 88% of them singletons. Sequenced input: tumor-adjacent normal tissue. The receptors were gathered from a donor aged 40 or over with non-small cell lung cancer. Each CDR3 is given with its conserved first and last residue. A D gene is named only where the DNA matches it firmly. Size is stated for part of the rows, as once, few or many counts, or as a class when the clone is expanded.

13,-,TRBV4-3,-,TRBJ1-1,TGCGCCAGCAGCCAAGACCTGAACACTGAAGCTTTCTTT,CASSQDLNTEAFF
13,-,TRBV10-1,TRBD1,TRBJ2-7,TGCGCCAGCGGGGGACAGGGGGCCGGCGAGCAGTACTTC,CASGGQGAGEQYF
12,-,TRBV19,-,TRBJ2-3,TGTGCCAGTAGTATGGGGGCTGCGACGCAGTATTTT,CASSMGAATQYF
16,-,TRBV4-3,-,TRBJ2-4,TGCGCCAGCAGCCAAGATAGGGAGGAGGCCAAAAACATTCAGTACTTC,CASSQDREEAKNIQYF
13,-,TRBV12-3/TRBV12-4,-,TRBJ2-3,TGTGCCAGCCGCCCGGATCGGGCAGATACGCAGTATTTT,CASRPDRADTQYF
13,-,TRBV12-3/TRBV12-4,-,TRBJ2-5,TGTGCCAGCAGTTTAGGGTTGAAGGGGACCCAGTACTTC,CASSLGLKGTQYF
18,-,TRBV21-1,-,TRBJ2-5,TGTGCTAGCAGCAAAGCGCTTTTCAGACTAGACCGCCAAGAGACCCAGTACTTC,CASSKALFRLDRQETQYF
14,-,TRBV19,TRBD2,TRBJ2-7,TGTGCCAGTAGTATGGGACTAGCGGGGTACGAGCAGTACTTC,CASSMGLAGYEQYF
18,once,TRBV3-1/TRBV3-2,-,TRBJ1-6,TGTGCCAGCAGCGACAAGTTTCCCATCATACATCATAATTCACCCCTCCACTTT,CASSDKFPIIHHNSPLHF
15,-,TRBV7-7,-,TRBJ2-6,TGTGCCAGCAGCGTCGCACAAAGTCGGGCCAACGTCCTGACTTTC,CASSVAQSRANVLTF
15,few,TRBV14,-,TRBJ2-5,TGTGCCAGCAGCCAAGCGTTGGGGCCCCAAGAGACCCAGTACTTC,CASSQALGPQETQYF
15,-,TRBV7-9,-,TRBJ2-7,TGTGCCAGCAGCTTAGCGCTACAGGAGTCCTACGAGCAGTACTTC,CASSLALQESYEQYF
16,-,TRBV6-4,-,TRBJ1-5,TGTGCCAGCAGTGACCCCCGACACGGACTACATCAGCCCCAGCATTTT,CASSDPRHGLHQPQHF
17,few,TRBV27,TRBD1,TRBJ1-1,TGTGCCAGCAGTCCCGGACAGGGTACGGCATCTTTAACTGAAGCTTTCTTT,CASSPGQGTASLTEAFF
13,once,TRBV6-5,-,TRBJ1-6,TGTGCCACCCTAGTGGGAAATAATTCACCCCTCCACTTT,CATLVGNNSPLHF
16,few,TRBV18,-,TRBJ1-6,TGTGCCAGCTCACCTATAGCGGCGGGGTATAATTCACCCCTCCACTTT,CASSPIAAGYNSPLHF
15,-,TRBV6-4,-,TRBJ2-3,TGTGCCAGCAGTGACTCGACCGCCGGGGTAGATACGCAGTATTTT,CASSDSTAGVDTQYF
14,-,TRBV19,-,TRBJ1-5,TGTGTCAGTAGTATGATAGCGGGCAATCAGCCCCAGCATTTT,CVSSMIAGNQPQHF
13,-,TRBV5-4,-,TRBJ2-3,TGTGTCAGCAGCTTTTTATATACAGATACGCAGTATTTT,CVSSFLYTDTQYF
14,-,TRBV5-1,-,TRBJ1-1,TGCGCCAGCAGAGATCCGGGTCAGAACACTGAAGCTTTTTTT,CASRDPGQNTEAFF
14,-,TRBV6-6,TRBD1,TRBJ1-6,TGTGCCAGCACCGGGGACAGGGAAAATTCACCCCTCCACTTT,CASTGDRENSPLHF
13,-,TRBV25-1,-,TRBJ2-6,TGTGCCAGCAGCCTATCTGGGGCCAACGTCCTGACTTTC,CASSLSGANVLTF
12,-,TRBV9,-,TRBJ2-5,TGTGCCAGCAGCCGGAGGGCGGAGACCCAGTACTTC,CASSRRAETQYF
17,once,TRBV15,-,TRBJ1-4,TGTGCCACCAGCAGAGATCCCTCTGGGGGCTCTAATGAAAAACTGTTTTTT,CATSRDPSGGSNEKLFF
14,-,TRBV3-1/TRBV3-2,-,TRBJ1-5,TGTGCCAGCAGCTCCGGGGGGGACGGTCAGCCCCAGCATTTT,CASSSGGDGQPQHF
14,-,TRBV10-3,-,TRBJ2-7,TGTGCCATCAGTGAGTCGTCGGGATACTACGAGCAGTACTTC,CAISESSGYYEQYF
13,-,TRBV2,-,TRBJ1-1,TGTGCCAGCAGGCAAACAGGGAACACTGAAGCTTTCTTT,CASRQTGNTEAFF
13,-,TRBV29-1,-,TRBJ1-1,TGCAGCGTCGCAGACAGGAAGAACACTGAAGCTTTCTTT,CSVADRKNTEAFF
12,-,TRBV28,TRBD1,TRBJ1-4,TGTGCCACCCACGGGACAGGAGAAAAACTGTTTTTT,CATHGTGEKLFF
13,-,TRBV6-5,-,TRBJ2-1,TGTGCCAGCAGTTACTTAGCTGGGGATGAGCAGTTCTTC,CASSYLAGDEQFF
18,few,TRBV7-2,TRBD2,TRBJ2-2,TGTGCCAGCAGCTTCCGCTTGGGACTAGCGACGAACACCGGGGAGCTGTTTTTT,CASSFRLGLATNTGELFF